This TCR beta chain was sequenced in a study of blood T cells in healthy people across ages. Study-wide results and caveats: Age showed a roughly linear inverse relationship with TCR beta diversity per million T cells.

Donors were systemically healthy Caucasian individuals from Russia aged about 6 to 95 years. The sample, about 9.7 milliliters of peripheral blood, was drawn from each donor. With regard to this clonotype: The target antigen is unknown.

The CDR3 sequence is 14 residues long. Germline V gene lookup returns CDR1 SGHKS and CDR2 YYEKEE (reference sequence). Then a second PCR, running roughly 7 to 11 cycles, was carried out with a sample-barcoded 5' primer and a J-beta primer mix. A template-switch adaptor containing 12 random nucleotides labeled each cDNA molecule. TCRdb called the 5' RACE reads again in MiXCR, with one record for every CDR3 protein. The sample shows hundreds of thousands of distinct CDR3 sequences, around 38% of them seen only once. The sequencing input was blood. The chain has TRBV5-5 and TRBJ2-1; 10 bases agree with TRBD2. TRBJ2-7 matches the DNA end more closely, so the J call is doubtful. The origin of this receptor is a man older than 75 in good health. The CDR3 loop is CASSLTSGENEQYF. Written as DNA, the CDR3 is TGTGCCAGCAGCTTGACTAGCGGGGAAAATGAGCAGTACTTC.